This TCR beta chain was retrieved from a study of blood T cell repertoires in COVID-19. Study as a whole: Italy, Spain and the United States were the sources of the convalescent and acute COVID-19 samples.

Cohort 3 recovered donors had two negative PCRs, clearance, or symptom resolution. Per the original data handling: Reference gene primer amplification yielded estimated nucleated cell counts. The method was immunoSEQ multiplex PCR; TCRdb's version includes in-frame clones alone and lacks a portion of them. Clone size and V and J calls were adopted from that table, with D and trimming inferred from the DNA. The data show roughly 280,000 clones, 80% to 90% seen once. This CDR3 region has 19 residues. Germline values: CDR1 ENHRY, CDR2 SYGVKD. Trimming removed 0 bases from V and 0 bases from J, with 19 bases in between.

V is TRBV10-3 and J is TRBJ2-3; perhaps TRBD2 as D (7 bases). The origin of this receptor is a woman under 30 who had recovered from COVID-19. Sample: PBMCs or T cells enriched from blood (not recorded which). CDR3 DNA: TGTGCCATCAGTGAGTCCCAACGCGGGGGCCAAACTAGCACAGATACGCAGTATTTT. Encoded protein: CAISESQRGGQTSTDTQYF.